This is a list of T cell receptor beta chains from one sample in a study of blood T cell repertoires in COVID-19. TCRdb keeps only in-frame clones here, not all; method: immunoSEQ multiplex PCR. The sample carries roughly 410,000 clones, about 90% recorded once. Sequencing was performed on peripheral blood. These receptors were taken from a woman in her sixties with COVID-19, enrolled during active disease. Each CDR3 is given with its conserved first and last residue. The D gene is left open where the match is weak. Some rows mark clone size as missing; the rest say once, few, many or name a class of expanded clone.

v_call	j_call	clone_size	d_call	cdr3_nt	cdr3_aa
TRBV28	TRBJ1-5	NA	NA	TGTGCCAGCAGTTCCAGGGCTCAGCCCCAGCATTTT	CASSSRAQPQHF
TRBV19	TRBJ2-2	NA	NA	TGTGCCAGTAGTCCATTCGGACAAAAGAACACCGGGGAGCTGTTTTTT	CASSPFGQKNTGELFF
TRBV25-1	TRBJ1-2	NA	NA	TGTGCCAGCAGTGAATCTGCCGAGGGATACAGAGGCTACACCTTC	CASSESAEGYRGYTF
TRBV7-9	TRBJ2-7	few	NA	TGTGCCAGCAGCTTATTGTGGCAGGGTGGATCCTACGAGCAGTACTTC	CASSLLWQGGSYEQYF
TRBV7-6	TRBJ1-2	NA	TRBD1	TGTGCCAGCAGCTCTAAAACAGGGGGCGACTATGGCTACACCTTC	CASSSKTGGDYGYTF
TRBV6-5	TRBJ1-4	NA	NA	TGTGCCAGCAGTTCGGGAGGGAAACTGTTTTTT	CASSSGGKLFF
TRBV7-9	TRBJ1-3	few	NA	TGTGCCAGCAGCTCAAAGTCAAGACAGTGGACTGGAAACACCATATATTTT	CASSSKSRQWTGNTIYF
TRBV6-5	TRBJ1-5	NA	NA	TGTGCCAGCAGTTACGGGCAGGGCCAGGGGACCCAGCATTTT	CASSYGQGQGTQHF
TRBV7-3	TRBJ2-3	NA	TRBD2	TGTGCCAGCAGCTTAATCCCTGGCGGGGGGGTTGGAGATACGCAGTATTTT	CASSLIPGGGVGDTQYF
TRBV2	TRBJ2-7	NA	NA	TGTGCCAGCAGTGAAGCGCTCGACAGTCCGTGGGAGCAGTACTTC	CASSEALDSPWEQYF
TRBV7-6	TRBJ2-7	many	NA	TGTGCCAGCAGCTCCTCCCAGGGGTCCGAGCAGTACTTC	CASSSSQGSEQYF
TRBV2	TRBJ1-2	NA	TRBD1	TGTGCCAGCAGAACAGGACAGGGATATGGCTACACCTTC	CASRTGQGYGYTF
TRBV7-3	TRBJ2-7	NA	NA	TGTGCCAGCAGCTTAGCGGGGCCCTACGAGCAGTACTTC	CASSLAGPYEQYF
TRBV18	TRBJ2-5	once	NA	TGTGCCAGCTCTCCGGGACTTAAAGAGACCCAGTACTTC	CASSPGLKETQYF
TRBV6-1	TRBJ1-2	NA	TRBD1	TGTGCCAGCAGTGATCGGGGACAGGTAGTTTATGGCTACACCTTC	CASSDRGQVVYGYTF
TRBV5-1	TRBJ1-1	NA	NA	TGCGCCAGCAGCTTGGCCATTGGACGTGGGAGGAACACTGAAGCTTTCTTT	CASSLAIGRGRNTEAFF
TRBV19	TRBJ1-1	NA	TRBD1	TGTGCCAGTGCGAAAGGGACAGGGGTGAACACTGAAGCTTTCTTT	CASAKGTGVNTEAFF
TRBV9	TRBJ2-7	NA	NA	TGTGCCAGCAGCGTTTCTTCAGGATCCTACGAGCAGTACTTC	CASSVSSGSYEQYF
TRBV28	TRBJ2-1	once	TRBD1	TGTGCCAGCACTCCCCGTGGGACAGGGTCCAATGAGCAGTTCTTC	CASTPRGTGSNEQFF
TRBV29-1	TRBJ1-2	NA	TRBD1	TGCAGCGGACAGGGTCCTGGCTACACCTTC	CSGQGPGYTF
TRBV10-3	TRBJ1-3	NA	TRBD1	TGTGCCATCAGTGAGGCCGCGGACAGGGGGCTTTCTGGAAACACCATATATTTT	CAISEAADRGLSGNTIYF
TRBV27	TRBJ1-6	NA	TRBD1	TGTGCCAGCAGTCGTACAGGGGTTTGGCTGATAGATAATTCACCCCTCCACTTT	CASSRTGVWLIDNSPLHF
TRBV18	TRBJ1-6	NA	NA	TGTGCCAGCTCACCGGGCGATACCTATAATTCACCCCTCCACTTT	CASSPGDTYNSPLHF
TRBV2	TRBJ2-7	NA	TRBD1	TGTGCCAGCAGAGCCCGGACAGGGATAGGTGAGCAGTACTTC	CASRARTGIGEQYF
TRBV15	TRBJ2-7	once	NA	TGTGCCACCAGCAGAGATAGGGGAAACTACGAGCAGTACTTC	CATSRDRGNYEQYF
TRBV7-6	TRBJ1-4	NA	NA	TGTGCCAGCAGCTCAGGCCCTTCCCTAAATGAAAAACTGTTTTTT	CASSSGPSLNEKLFF
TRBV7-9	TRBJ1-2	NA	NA	TGTGCCAGCAGCTTGGGAGCAAACTATGGCTACACCTTC	CASSLGANYGYTF
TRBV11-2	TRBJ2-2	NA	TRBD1	TGTGCCAGCAGCTTTTCCTCGGGACAGGGATGGGTCGGGGAGCTGTTTTTT	CASSFSSGQGWVGELFF
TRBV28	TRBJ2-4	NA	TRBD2	TGTGCCAGCAGTTTAGCGGGGGGATTAGGAAACATTCAGTACTTC	CASSLAGGLGNIQYF
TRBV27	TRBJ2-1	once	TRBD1	TGTGCCAGCAGACAGACAGGGGAGAAGGGCAATGAGCAGTTCTTC	CASRQTGEKGNEQFF
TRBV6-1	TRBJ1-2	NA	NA	TGTGCCAGCAGTGAACCCAGGGCTAACTATGGCTACACCTTC	CASSEPRANYGYTF
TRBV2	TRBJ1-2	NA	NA	TGTGCCAGCAGTGAGCTGAGGGGGGGACCGAGCTATGGCTACACCTTC	CASSELRGGPSYGYTF
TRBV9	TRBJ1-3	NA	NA	TGTGCCAGCAGCCTAGGCGGAGGCACTTACTCTGGAAACACCATATATTTT	CASSLGGGTYSGNTIYF
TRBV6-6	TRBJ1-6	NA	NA	TGTGCCAGCAGAAGGGGGGGGGTACTTCGTTCACCCCTCCACTTT	CASRRGGVLRSPLHF
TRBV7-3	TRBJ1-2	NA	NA	TGTGCCAGCAGCTCGGCCGGGGAGGACTATGGCTACACCTTC	CASSSAGEDYGYTF
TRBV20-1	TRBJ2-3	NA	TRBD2	TGCAGTGCTAGTGGAGGAGCGGGGGGGGCAGATACGCAGTATTTT	CSASGGAGGADTQYF
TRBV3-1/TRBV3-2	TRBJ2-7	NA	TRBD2	TGTGCCAGCAGGAGGAGCGGGGGGGCATACGAGCAGTACTTC	CASRRSGGAYEQYF
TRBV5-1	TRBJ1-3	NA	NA	TGCGCCAGCAGCCCATCCCAGACAGGCGTTGGAAACACCATATATTTT	CASSPSQTGVGNTIYF
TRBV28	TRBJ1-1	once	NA	TGTGCCAGCAGTTTATCCCAGGGTCCTTCCGGCACTGAAGCTTTCTTT	CASSLSQGPSGTEAFF
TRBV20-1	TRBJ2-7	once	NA	TGCAGTGCTAGTGGCCAGGGCGAGCAGTACTTC	CSASGQGEQYF
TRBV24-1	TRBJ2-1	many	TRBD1	TGTGCCACCAGTGATTCTAGGACAGGGGGGGGACGGCAGTTCTTC	CATSDSRTGGGRQFF
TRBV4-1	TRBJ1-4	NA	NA	TGCGCCAGCTCTGGTGACAGTGAAAAACTGTTTTTT	CASSGDSEKLFF
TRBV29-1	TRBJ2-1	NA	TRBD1	TGCAGCGTGGCCAGGGGGCGCTTCAATGAGCAGTTCTTC	CSVARGRFNEQFF